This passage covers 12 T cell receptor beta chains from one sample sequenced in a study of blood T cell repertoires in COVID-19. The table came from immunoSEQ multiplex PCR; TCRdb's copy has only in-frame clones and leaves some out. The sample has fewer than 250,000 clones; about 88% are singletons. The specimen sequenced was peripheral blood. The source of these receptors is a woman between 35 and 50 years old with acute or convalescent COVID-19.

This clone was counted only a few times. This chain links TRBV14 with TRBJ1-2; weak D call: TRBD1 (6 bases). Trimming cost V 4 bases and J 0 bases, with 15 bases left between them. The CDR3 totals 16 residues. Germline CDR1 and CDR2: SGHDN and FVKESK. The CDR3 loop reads CASSPLRGAPNYGYTF. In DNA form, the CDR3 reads TGTGCCAGCAGCCCCTTACGGGGGGCCCCTAACTATGGCTACACCTTC.

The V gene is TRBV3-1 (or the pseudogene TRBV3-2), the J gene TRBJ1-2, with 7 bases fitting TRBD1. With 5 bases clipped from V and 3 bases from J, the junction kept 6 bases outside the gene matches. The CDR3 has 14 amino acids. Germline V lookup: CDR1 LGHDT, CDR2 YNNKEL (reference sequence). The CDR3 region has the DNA TGTGCCAGCAGCTTGACAGGGCGCGACTATGGCTACACCTTC. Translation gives CASSLTGRDYGYTF.

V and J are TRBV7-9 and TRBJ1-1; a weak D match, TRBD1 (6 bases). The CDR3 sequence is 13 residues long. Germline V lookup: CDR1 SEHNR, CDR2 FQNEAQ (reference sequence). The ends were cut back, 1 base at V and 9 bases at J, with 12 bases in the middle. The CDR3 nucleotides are TGTGCCAGCAGCTTAGATGGGGGCTGGAAAGCTTTCTTT. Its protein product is CASSLDGGWKAFF.

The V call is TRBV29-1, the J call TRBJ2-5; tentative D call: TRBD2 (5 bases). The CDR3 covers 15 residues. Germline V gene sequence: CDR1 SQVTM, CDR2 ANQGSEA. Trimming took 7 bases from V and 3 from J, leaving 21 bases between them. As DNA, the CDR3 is TGCAGCGCTATGATCCACGGGATGTGGGAAGAGACCCAGTACTTC. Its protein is CSAMIHGMWEETQYF.

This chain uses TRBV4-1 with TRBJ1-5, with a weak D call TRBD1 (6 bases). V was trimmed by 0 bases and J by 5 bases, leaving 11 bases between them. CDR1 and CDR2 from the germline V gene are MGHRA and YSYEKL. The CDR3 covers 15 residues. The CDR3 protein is CASSQEAQGHQPQHF. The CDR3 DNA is TGCGCCAGCAGCCAAGAGGCACAGGGCCATCAGCCCCAGCATTTT.

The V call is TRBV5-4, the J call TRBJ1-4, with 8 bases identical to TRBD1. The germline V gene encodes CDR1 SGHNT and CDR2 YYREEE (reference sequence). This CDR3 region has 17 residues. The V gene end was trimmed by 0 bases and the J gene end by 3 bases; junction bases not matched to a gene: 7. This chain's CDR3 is CASSLEPDRVANEKLFF. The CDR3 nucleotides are TGTGCCAGCAGCTTGGAACCGGACAGGGTTGCTAATGAAAAACTGTTTTTT. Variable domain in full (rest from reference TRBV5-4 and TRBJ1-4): ETGVTQSPTHLIKTRGQQVTLRCSSQSGHNTVSWYQQALGQGPQFIFQYYREEENGRGNFPPRFSGLQFPNYSSELNVNALELDDSALYLCASSLEPDRVANEKLFFGSGTQLSVL.

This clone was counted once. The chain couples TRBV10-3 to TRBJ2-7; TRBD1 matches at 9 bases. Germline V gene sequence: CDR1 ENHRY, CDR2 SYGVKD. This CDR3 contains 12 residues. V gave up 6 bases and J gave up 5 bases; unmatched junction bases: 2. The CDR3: CAISWDRDEQYV. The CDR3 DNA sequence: TGTGCCATCAGCTGGGACAGGGACGAGCAGTACGTC.

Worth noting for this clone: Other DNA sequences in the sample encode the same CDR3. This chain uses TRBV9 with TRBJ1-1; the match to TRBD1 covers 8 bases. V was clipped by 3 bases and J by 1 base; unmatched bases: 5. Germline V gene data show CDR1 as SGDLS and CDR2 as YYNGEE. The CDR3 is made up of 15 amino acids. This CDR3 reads CASSDSGTGNTEAFF. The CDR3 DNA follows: TGTGCCAGCAGCGACTCCGGGACAGGGAACACTGAAGCTTTCTTT. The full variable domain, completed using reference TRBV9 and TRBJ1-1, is DSGVTQTPKHLITATGQRVTLRCSPRSGDLSVYWYQQSLDQGLQFLIQYYNGEERAKGNILERFSAQQFPDLHSELNLSSLELGDSALYFCASSDSGTGNTEAFFGQGTRLTVV.

The CDR3 sequence is CAWSLWGDGYGYTF. As DNA, the CDR3 is TGTGCCTGGTCTTTATGGGGAGATGGCTATGGCTACACCTTC. The chain is built from TRBV30 and TRBJ1-2; D not certain. This CDR3 comprises 14 residues. Trimming removed 5 bases at V and 4 bases at J, with 17 bases between. Germline V lookup: CDR1 GTSNPN, CDR2 SVGIG (reference sequence).

The CDR3 spells CASSLDSGAFF. The DNA for the CDR3 is TGTGCCAGCAGTTTAGACAGCGGAGCTTTCTTT. V is TRBV12-3 or TRBV12-4 and J is TRBJ1-1, with no clear D. V dropped 1 base and J dropped 10 bases, with 7 bases sitting between them. The CDR3 has 11 amino acids.

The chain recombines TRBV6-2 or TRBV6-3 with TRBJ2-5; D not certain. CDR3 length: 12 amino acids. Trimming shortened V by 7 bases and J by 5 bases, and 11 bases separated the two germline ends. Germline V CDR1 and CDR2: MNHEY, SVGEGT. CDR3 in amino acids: CASTPLGETQYF. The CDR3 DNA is TGTGCCAGCACCCCCCTCGGGGAGACCCAGTACTTC.

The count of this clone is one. This CDR3 is CASSYRGNTGELFF. In nucleotides, the CDR3 is TGTGCCAGCAGTTATCGCGGAAACACCGGGGAGCTGTTTTTT. The chain is built from TRBV6-6 and TRBJ2-2; D is undetermined. The CDR3 has 14 amino acids. V was cut by 3 bases and J by 2 bases, with 7 bases left in between. CDR1 is MNHNY and CDR2 is SVGAGI in the germline V gene (reference sequence).